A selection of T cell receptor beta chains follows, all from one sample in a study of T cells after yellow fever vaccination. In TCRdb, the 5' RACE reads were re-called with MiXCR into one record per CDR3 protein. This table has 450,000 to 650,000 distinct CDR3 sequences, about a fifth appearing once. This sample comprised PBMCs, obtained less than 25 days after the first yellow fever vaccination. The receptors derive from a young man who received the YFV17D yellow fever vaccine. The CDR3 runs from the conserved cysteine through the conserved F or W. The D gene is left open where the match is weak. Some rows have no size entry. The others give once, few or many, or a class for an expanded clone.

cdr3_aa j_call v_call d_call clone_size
CSASGGLAPPDTQYF TRBJ2-3 TRBV20-1 TRBD2 few
CASSRVAGGYQETQYF TRBJ2-5 TRBV4-1 TRBD2 few
CASSPRTGADTQYF TRBJ2-3 TRBV12-3/TRBV12-4 TRBD1 -
CASRPGQGVTEAFF TRBJ1-1 TRBV12-3/TRBV12-4 TRBD1 few
CATIPGLAYNEQFF TRBJ2-1 TRBV24-1 TRBD2 few
CASMLSNSNQPQHF TRBJ1-5 TRBV6-1 - few
CASSQSVKGINTDTQYF TRBJ2-3 TRBV23-1 - few
CSARGTTHEQFF TRBJ2-1 TRBV20-1 - many
CASSVGTFSNEQFF TRBJ2-1 TRBV9 - -
CASSFSTGYTYGYTF TRBJ1-2 TRBV5-1 - few
CASSSQNPADTQYF TRBJ2-3 TRBV5-1 - -
CASSYAPVYTEAFF TRBJ1-1 TRBV27 - few
CASSPREAISYNEQFF TRBJ2-1 TRBV7-3 - few
CSSRDNYGYTF TRBJ1-2 TRBV29-1 - few
CASSFGNRANEKLFF TRBJ1-4 TRBV5-6 - -
CSATGLYGYTF TRBJ1-2 TRBV20-1 - few
CASSYSSSGIYGYTF TRBJ1-2 TRBV6-5 - -
CASSKPEGNYGYTF TRBJ1-2 TRBV7-9 - -
CASRGGGSSYNEQFF TRBJ2-1 TRBV11-2 TRBD2 many
CASTPRTSGGHYEQYF TRBJ2-7 TRBV23-1 TRBD2 once
CSASSGTFTGQGNEQYF TRBJ2-7 TRBV29-1 TRBD1 -
CASSQDPSEAADTQYF TRBJ2-3 TRBV4-3 - few
CASSLERTGGSEQFF TRBJ2-1 TRBV5-1 TRBD1 -
CASRRFRNTGELFF TRBJ2-2 TRBV12-3/TRBV12-4 - many
CASGGLRGYTF TRBJ1-2 TRBV6-5 - few
CSARGGYRGDTEAFF TRBJ1-1 TRBV20-1 TRBD1 -
CASSQGGQGGWGTEAFF TRBJ1-1 TRBV4-1 TRBD1 -
CASSFNSGGAGEQFF TRBJ2-1 TRBV7-3 TRBD2 few
CASSVASGGPGTGELFF TRBJ2-2 TRBV9 - few
CASSSYLLPPGAFF TRBJ1-1 TRBV7-2 - few
CASRLWGSSSYNEQFF TRBJ2-1 TRBV7-2 - few
CASSLRRDLQETQYF TRBJ2-5 TRBV27 - -
CASSPGGVRTEAFF TRBJ1-1 TRBV3-1 - few
CASNPWGASTDTQYF TRBJ2-3 TRBV27 - -
CASSFQSAGELFF TRBJ2-2 TRBV12-3/TRBV12-4 - many
CAWSVLDTQYF TRBJ2-3 TRBV30 - -
CASSHGTSGGGSYNEQFF TRBJ2-1 TRBV4-3 TRBD2 few
CATSLGGAGNEQFF TRBJ2-1 TRBV7-3 TRBD2 few
CASKRTGNTGELFF TRBJ2-2 TRBV5-1 TRBD1 -
CASSQDRRTSYEQYF TRBJ2-7 TRBV4-3 - -
CASRPPRLAGMGNEQFF TRBJ2-1 TRBV6-2/TRBV6-3 TRBD2 few
CASRPDRINEKLFF TRBJ1-4 TRBV6-2/TRBV6-3 TRBD1 -
CASSPLWGSYNSPLHF TRBJ1-6 TRBV3-1 - few
CASQIISPAGVETQYF TRBJ2-5 TRBV25-1 TRBD2 -
CASSLWTRGGDTQYF TRBJ2-3 TRBV5-5 - -
CASSPMARLAKNIQYF TRBJ2-4 TRBV23-1 - -
CARDGTPSTDTQYF TRBJ2-3 TRBV21-1 - few
CASSVEVTGYNEQFF TRBJ2-1 TRBV9 - few
CASGGGYEQYF TRBJ2-7 TRBV4-2 TRBD2 few
CASSFRRITDTQYF TRBJ2-3 TRBV28 - few
CASSPIRGVQYF TRBJ2-3 TRBV7-2 TRBD2 few
CASSFNGASAAETQYF TRBJ2-5 TRBV12-3/TRBV12-4 - -
CASSHLTGKRPYGYTF TRBJ1-2 TRBV3-1 TRBD1 few
CASKGPSGGRSGYTF TRBJ1-2 TRBV6-2/TRBV6-3 - -
CASSWDATRETQYF TRBJ2-5 TRBV7-9 - few
CASSSLFLTDTQYF TRBJ2-3 TRBV7-2 - -